This T cell receptor (beta chain) derives from a study of T cells in Graves' hyperthyroidism and ophthalmopathy. TCR beta CDR3 regions were amplified from RNA transcripts. The primer set for the first-round RT-PCR of the TCR CDR3 was HTBI. TCRdb reprocessed the multiplex PCR reads with MiXCR, giving one entry per CDR3 protein. Counted here are about 250,000 distinct CDR3 sequences, approximately 23% occurring once; the ten biggest clones make up approximately 35%. This clonotype has ten or more counts. Germline-derived CDR1 and CDR2 are LGHDT and YNNKEL (reference sequence). J lost 7 bases, V lost 5 bases, and 8 bases had no gene match. This CDR3 has 16 amino acids.

The sample comprised blood. The TCR sequence derives from a woman in her thirties or forties with Graves' ophthalmopathy. The V gene is TRBV3-1, the J gene TRBJ1-6; 10 bases fit TRBD1. CDR3 loop: CASSIRDRGRNSPLHF. CDR3 DNA: TGTGCCAGCAGCATCCGGGACAGGGGTCGGAATTCACCCCTCCACTTT.